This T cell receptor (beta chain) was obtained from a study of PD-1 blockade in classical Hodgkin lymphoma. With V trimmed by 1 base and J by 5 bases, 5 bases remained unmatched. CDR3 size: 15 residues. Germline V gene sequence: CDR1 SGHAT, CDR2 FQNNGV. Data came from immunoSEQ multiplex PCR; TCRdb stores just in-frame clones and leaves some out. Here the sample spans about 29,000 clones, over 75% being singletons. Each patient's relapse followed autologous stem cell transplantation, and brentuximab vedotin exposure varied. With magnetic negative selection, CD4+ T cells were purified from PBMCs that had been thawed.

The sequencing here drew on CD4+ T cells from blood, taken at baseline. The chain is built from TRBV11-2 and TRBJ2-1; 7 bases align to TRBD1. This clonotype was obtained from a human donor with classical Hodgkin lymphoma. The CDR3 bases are TGTGCCAGCAGCTTAGTTGACAGGGTTGACAATGAGCAGTTCTTC. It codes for CASSLVDRVDNEQFF.